The subject of this entry is one T cell receptor (beta chain). The table lists this clonotype with a few counts. The antigen this receptor binds is unknown. There are no base qualities to consult, and no much larger clone falls within one base. This sample stems from a study of CD8 T cells in ankylosing spondylitis (dated 2017 in TCRdb). Some background on the complete study: To find TCR variants linked to disease, the study profiled T cell receptor beta repertoires in ankylosing spondylitis patients and healthy donors. The full study cohort comprised about 25 ankylosing spondylitis patients and approximately 100 healthy donors. Samples of peripheral blood were taken, and for ankylosing spondylitis patients, synovial fluid was collected as well.

The CDR3 covers 15 residues, taking in both the cysteine and the phenylalanine. Only the CDR3 portion is preserved as DNA: 45 bases, with reading frame beginning at the first base. The germline V gene (reference sequence) gives CDR1 as MNHEY and CDR2 as SMNVEV. The junction carries 16 bases between V and J, which are trimmed by 3 bases and 8 bases respectively. General conclusions and limits of the study: Some TCR beta motif variants had previously been reported in synovial fluid and blood of reactive arthritis patients, which suggested common disease-initiation mechanisms. Blood from ankylosing spondylitis patients appeared to be characterized by a TCR beta motif composed of 7 to 9 highly homologous amino acid variants. A CD8+ phenotype was shown by the disease-linked clones, which were found at relatively low frequencies in peripheral blood. Significant enrichment of the disease-linked clones was reported in matched synovial fluid samples from ankylosing spondylitis patients.

Reads for this sample came from an Illumina HiSeq 2500. Quantitative 5'-RACE with molecular barcodes was the method used to prepare the TCR beta libraries. The study's own analysis went as follows. A new computational method based on a probabilistic model of VDJ rearrangement was used to identify disease-linked TCR variants. Using fastp trimming at Q25 and MiXCR clonotype assembly, TCRdb reanalyzed the public sequencing data and kept in-frame beta chains. For every CDR3 protein sequence, its rows merge into one entry that carries the most common genes and DNA. The V and J calls shown here were made by TCRdb, not taken from the authors' results. This sample has about 840,000 distinct CDR3 sequences in its table, and approximately 12% of those were observed once. The ten largest account for about 0.49% of the sample.

Sequenced input: blood, either unsorted or a sorted T cell fraction (not recorded which). This TCR came from a male donor with ankylosing spondylitis. The chain joins TRBV27 to TRBJ1-4; a tentative D match to TRBD1 spans 5 bases. The DNA reads as follows: TGTGCCAGCAGTTTTTTTCAGGGCTCGGAGGAAAAACTGTTTTTT. It codes for CASSFFQGSEEKLFF.